A single sample gave rise to the 18 T cell receptor beta chains below, sequenced in a study of blood T cells in healthy people across ages. Using a J-beta primer mix together with a sample-barcoded 5' primer, a second PCR was run for about 6 to 11 cycles. TCRdb fed the 5' RACE reads into MiXCR, producing one record per CDR3 protein. In the table there are about 670,000 distinct CDR3 sequences, 45% to 60% of which are singletons. Sequencing was carried out using blood. The receptor set was obtained from a woman aged 80 or over in good health.

There are many counts of this clonotype. The chain uses TRBV12-3 or TRBV12-4 and TRBJ1-2, with D uncertain. The CDR3 runs 12 residues. Deletions cut 3 bases from V and 7 bases from J, with 9 bases between. DNA of the CDR3: TGTGCCAGCAGTTTTACGGCAGTTGGCTACACCTTC. Translation: CASSFTAVGYTF.

This clonotype is a singleton in its sample. The V gene is TRBV5-1, the J gene TRBJ2-4; 8 bases align to TRBD1. There are 17 residues in the CDR3. Germline CDR1 SGHRS, CDR2 YFSETQ. The ends lost 0 bases at V and 7 bases at J; junction bases unmatched: 12. The CDR3, as DNA: TGCGCCAGCAGCTTGGATCCGGCGGACAGGGTGGGGAACATTCAGTACTTC. Its translation is CASSLDPADRVGNIQYF.

This sequence joins TRBV18 and TRBJ1-6; D is unclear. V was trimmed by 2 bases and J by 8 bases, leaving 10 bases between them. The CDR3 consists of 14 residues. Germline CDR1 reads KGHSH; CDR2 reads LQKENI. The CDR3 loop reads CASSPSGRDSPLHF. In nucleotides, the CDR3 is TGTGCCAGCTCACCATCGGGAAGGGATTCACCCCTCCACTTT.

In this sample, this clonotype turned up once. The chain is built from TRBV10-3 and TRBJ2-1, with D possibly being TRBD2 (6 bases). CDR1 is ENHRY, CDR2 SYGVKD, per germline. The CDR3 runs 15 residues. Trimming took off 6 bases at V and 2 bases at J, with 14 bases between the two ends. CDR3 region: CAIRPAGNPYNEQFF. The CDR3 DNA reads TGTGCCATCAGGCCCGCGGGGAATCCCTACAATGAGCAGTTCTTC.

This clonotype was seen ten or more times. The CDR3 sequence: CASSIVPGQGYNEQFF. The CDR3 DNA is TGTGCCAGTAGTATAGTGCCGGGACAGGGTTACAATGAGCAGTTCTTC. This rearrangement joins TRBV19 to TRBJ2-1; TRBD1 agrees at 9 bases. Germline V gives CDR1 LNHDA, CDR2 SQIVND (reference sequence). CDR3 length equals 16 residues. J lost 4 bases, V lost 1 base, and 5 bases had no gene match.

CDR3 sequence (DNA): TGTGCCAGCAGTTACTCTAACGGAATTCAGACCCAGTACTTC. Its translation: CASSYSNGIQTQYF. The rearrangement links TRBV6-5 to TRBJ2-7; D is ambiguous. The DNA end lines up better with TRBJ2-5; the J call may be wrong. Germline V gene lookup returns CDR1 MNHEY and CDR2 SVGAGI. This CDR3 has 14 residues.

The chain joins TRBV6-2 or TRBV6-3 to TRBJ2-1; possibly TRBD1 for D (6 bases). The CDR3 is 16 residues long. The V gene's germline CDR1 is MNHEY and CDR2 SVGEGT. Deletions cut 7 bases from V and 4 bases from J, with 20 bases between. The CDR3 loop is CASISSGRGFYNEQFF. CDR3 bases: TGTGCCAGCATCTCCTCGGGCAGGGGATTTTACAATGAGCAGTTCTTC.

This clonotype has ten or more counts. This chain connects TRBV9 to TRBJ2-3; the D is unclear. Germline CDR1 is SGDLS and CDR2 is YYNGEE. There are 11 residues in the CDR3. V shed 2 bases and J shed 5 bases, with 3 bases lying between them. CDR3 sequence reads: CASSVGDTQYF. DNA of the CDR3: TGTGCCAGCAGCGTCGGAGATACGCAGTATTTT.

The chain is built from TRBV24-1 and TRBJ2-7; D is undetermined. V gave up 4 bases and J gave up 7 bases, with 25 bases separating them. This CDR3 is built from 17 residues. The germline V gene encodes CDR1 KGHDR and CDR2 SFDVKD. The CDR3 DNA is TGTGCCACCAGTGAGACCAGCGTGTTGGGCTCCTACAATGAGCAGTACTTC. Its translation: CATSETSVLGSYNEQYF.

Turning to this clonotype: A read error may account for a junction end that differs from germline. CDR3 sequence: CASSYSSGAREEYF. The CDR3 bases are TGCGCCAGCAGTTACTCTAGCGGGGCGCGAGAGGAGTACTTC. This chain uses TRBV6-6 with TRBJ2-5; 9 nucleotides agree with TRBD2. The CDR3 contains 14 residues. CDR1 MNHNY and CDR2 SVGAGI come from the germline V gene (reference sequence).

The chain recombines TRBV13 with TRBJ2-7, with a possible D match to TRBD2 (6 bases). Germline V gene lookup returns CDR1 PRHDT and CDR2 FYEKMQ (reference sequence). This CDR3 is 13 amino acids long. V dropped 5 bases and J dropped 5 bases, with 13 bases sitting between them. CDR3 amino acids: CASSKTSFHEQYF. Here the CDR3 DNA reads TGTGCCAGCAGCAAAACTAGCTTCCACGAGCAGTACTTC.

This clonotype was seen many times. The chain has TRBV28 and TRBJ1-2, with D perhaps matching TRBD1 (6 bases). The CDR3 consists of 13 residues. In germline, CDR1 is MDHEN, CDR2 SYDVKM. The germline V and J ends were trimmed by 6 bases and 7 bases, with 15 bases remaining between them. CDR3 sequence: CASREQGSSGYTF. The CDR3 DNA reads as TGTGCCAGCAGGGAACAGGGAAGCAGTGGCTACACCTTC.

With regard to this clonotype: One base away lies a much larger clone, so this may be a sequencing read error. The chain couples TRBV15 to TRBJ2-1; TRBD2 matches 10 bases. CDR3 size: 14 residues. Unmatched junction bases numbered 6, after V lost 3 bases and J lost 10 bases. Germline V gives CDR1 LNHNV, CDR2 YYDKDF (reference sequence). For the CDR3, the DNA is TGTGCCACCAGCAGGTCTAGCGGGAGATCCGAGCAGTTCTTC. Translated: CATSRSSGRSEQFF.

This clonotype was recorded a few times. A read error may explain this, as a much larger clone is one base away. The V and J genes are TRBV29-1 and TRBJ2-7; 11 nucleotides match TRBD2. The CDR3 is 14 residues long. Germline-derived CDR1 and CDR2 are SQVTM and ANQGSEA. The V gene end was trimmed by 8 bases and the J gene end by 7 bases; junction bases not matched to a gene: 13. The CDR3 loop reads CSFLAGGSYNEQYF. In DNA, the CDR3 is TGCAGCTTTTTAGCGGGGGGGTCTTACAATGAGCAGTACTTC.

The V gene is TRBV7-2, the J gene TRBJ1-6, with D unclear. This CDR3 contains 15 residues. Deletions cut 2 bases from V and 7 bases from J, with 12 bases between. Germline V gene sequence: CDR1 SGHTA, CDR2 FQGNSA. CDR3 amino acids: CASSLNRADNSPLHF. CDR3 nucleotides: TGTGCCAGCAGCTTAAACCGGGCCGACAATTCACCCCTCCACTTT.

The chain couples TRBV20-1 to TRBJ2-1; possibly TRBD1 for D (6 bases). CDR3 length: 11 residues. Trimming cost V 4 bases and J 8 bases, with 9 bases left between them. Germline CDR1 reads DFQATT; CDR2 reads SNEGSKA (reference sequence). CDR3 sequence: CSATRGYEQFF. CDR3 nucleotides: TGCAGTGCTACCAGGGGTTATGAGCAGTTCTTC.

This clonotype has more than one count but fewer than ten. Here the CDR3 DNA reads TGTGCCAGCAGCTTAATTTCAGGGATGAACACTGAAGCTTTCTTT. It specifies CASSLISGMNTEAFF. The J gene is TRBJ1-1, the V gene TRBV7-9, with D maybe TRBD1 (5 bases). CDR1 is SEHNR, CDR2 FQNEAQ, per germline (reference sequence). This CDR3 has 15 amino acids. Trimming shortened V by 2 bases and J by 0 bases, and 10 bases separated the two germline ends.

This chain uses TRBV7-2 with TRBJ2-5, with 10 bases identical to TRBD1. There are 16 residues in the CDR3. Germline V gene sequence: CDR1 SGHTA, CDR2 FQGNSA. Unmatched junction bases numbered 10, after V lost 4 bases and J lost 5 bases. The DNA of the CDR3 is TGTGCCAGCAGCTCTCGGTGGACAGGGGGAAGCGAGACCCAGTACTTC. Amino acid sequence: CASSSRWTGGSETQYF.